This entry lists 12 T cell receptor beta chains sequenced from one sample in a study of blood T cell repertoires in COVID-19. Clones were sequenced by immunoSEQ multiplex PCR, and TCRdb holds only the in-frame ones, with some missing. Counted here are under 500,000 clones, 75% to 90% occurring once; the ten biggest clones make up about 4.5%. The material sequenced was peripheral blood. The receptors come from a woman aged 30 to 39 with acute or convalescent COVID-19.

This chain links TRBV9 with TRBJ2-7, with 7 bases identical to TRBD2. Germline-derived CDR1 and CDR2 are SGDLS and YYNGEE. CDR3 length: 15 residues. V dropped 3 bases and J dropped 3; count of bases not matched to a gene: 9. CDR3 sequence reads: CASSAGRTSYYEQYF. CDR3 DNA: TGTGCCAGCAGCGCCGGCCGGACTAGTTACTACGAGCAGTACTTC.

This clone was detected only once. The chain combines TRBV3-1 (or the pseudogene TRBV3-2) with TRBJ2-3; TRBD2 matches 7 bases. The J segment lost 1 base and the V segment lost 2 bases, leaving 0 bases of the junction unmatched. CDR1 is LGHDT and CDR2 is YNNKEL in the germline V gene (reference sequence). CDR3 size: 14 residues. CDR3 nucleotides: TGTGCCAGCAGCCAACTAGCGGGCACAGATACGCAGTATTTT. As protein: CASSQLAGTDTQYF.

The J gene is TRBJ1-1, the V gene TRBV9, with 7 bases aligning to TRBD1. The CDR3 contains 14 residues. Unmatched junction bases numbered 3, after V lost 4 bases and J lost 0 bases. Germline loops: CDR1 SGDLS, CDR2 YYNGEE. The DNA of the CDR3 is TGTGCCAGCAGCCCACAGGGGATGAACACTGAAGCTTTCTTT. Amino acids: CASSPQGMNTEAFF. Full variable domain (outside the CDR3, taken from reference TRBV9 and TRBJ1-1): DSGVTQTPKHLITATGQRVTLRCSPRSGDLSVYWYQQSLDQGLQFLIQYYNGEERAKGNILERFSAQQFPDLHSELNLSSLELGDSALYFCASSPQGMNTEAFFGQGTRLTVV.

J is TRBJ1-1 and V is TRBV7-3, with a tentative D call TRBD1 (5 bases). Trimming cost V 4 bases and J 4 bases, with 13 bases left between them. This CDR3 contains 14 residues. Germline values: CDR1 SGHTA, CDR2 FQGTGA. CDR3 in DNA: TGTGCCAGCAGCTCGCAGGGATATAGCACTGAAGCTTTCTTT. This translates into CASSSQGYSTEAFF.

The chain recombines TRBV12-5 with TRBJ2-1, with 11 bases that match TRBD1. Looked up from germline, CDR1 is LGHNT and CDR2 is FRNRAP. The CDR3 totals 14 residues. With 7 bases clipped from V and 9 bases from J, the junction kept 8 bases outside the gene matches. The chain's CDR3 is CASAPDRGHAEQFF. The CDR3 nucleotides read TGTGCTAGTGCCCCGGACAGGGGGCATGCTGAGCAGTTCTTC.

The V and J genes are TRBV5-6 and TRBJ2-7, with TRBD1 identical over 10 bases. Germline lookup yields CDR1 SGHDT and CDR2 YYEEEE. V was clipped by 4 bases and J by 7 bases; unmatched bases: 5. The CDR3 length is 13 residues. The CDR3 region is CASSGTGASEQYF. The DNA for the CDR3 is TGTGCCAGCAGCGGGACAGGGGCGTCGGAGCAGTACTTC.

This CDR3 reads CASSKGRTSDTDTQYF. The CDR3, as DNA: TGCGCCAGCAGCAAGGGTCGGACTAGCGACACAGATACGCAGTATTTT. The J gene is TRBJ2-3, the V gene TRBV4-1; 9 nucleotides align to TRBD2. This CDR3 is 16 amino acids long. J was trimmed by 2 bases and V by 5 bases; bases with no gene match: 8. Germline V lookup: CDR1 MGHRA, CDR2 YSYEKL.

This CDR3 reads CASSQHGAQGADGYTF. Here the CDR3 DNA reads TGTGCCAGCAGCCAACATGGCGCACAGGGGGCGGATGGCTACACCTTC. J is TRBJ1-2 and V is TRBV3-1 (or the pseudogene TRBV3-2); 9 bases are a match to TRBD1. The CDR3 contains 16 residues. Trimming took 2 bases from V and 6 from J; bases not matched to a gene: 10. Germline V gene lookup returns CDR1 LGHDT and CDR2 YNNKEL (reference sequence).

This chain uses TRBV4-1 with TRBJ1-2; the D gene is possibly TRBD1 (6 bases). Germline CDR1 and CDR2: MGHRA and YSYEKL. V lost 0 bases and J lost 8, with 19 bases in between. The CDR3 is 16 amino acids. CDR3 amino acids: CASSQDGQGIWQGYTF. The CDR3 DNA reads as TGCGCCAGCAGCCAAGATGGGCAGGGGATTTGGCAGGGCTACACCTTC.

The chain recombines TRBV19 with TRBJ2-2; D is unclear. The CDR3 is made up of 16 amino acids. Germline CDR1 LNHDA, CDR2 SQIVND (reference sequence). V was trimmed by 7 bases and J by 3 bases, leaving 18 bases between them. In DNA form, the CDR3 reads TGTGCCAGTACCTCATACACAGATTTTGACACCGGGGAGCTGTTTTTT. Translated: CASTSYTDFDTGELFF.

This chain links TRBV5-1 with TRBJ1-4; the D gene is possibly TRBD1 (5 bases). The V gene lost 1 base and the J gene lost 1 base, with 11 bases spanning the gap. CDR1 and CDR2 (germline): SGHRS, YFSETQ. The CDR3 has 16 amino acids. The CDR3 is CASSLSSGGTNEKLFF. DNA of the CDR3: TGCGCCAGCAGCTTGTCCTCGGGGGGAACTAATGAAAAACTGTTTTTT.

The chain is built from TRBV7-9 and TRBJ1-6; D perhaps matches TRBD1 (6 bases). The V end lost 6 bases, the J end lost 0 bases, and 18 bases lay between the germline ends. The CDR3 contains 18 residues. Germline-derived CDR1 and CDR2 are SEHNR and FQNEAQ (reference sequence). The CDR3 region is CASRRRDTSSSYNSPLHF. The CDR3 region has the DNA TGTGCCAGCAGGCGACGGGACACCTCTAGCTCCTATAATTCACCCCTCCACTTT.